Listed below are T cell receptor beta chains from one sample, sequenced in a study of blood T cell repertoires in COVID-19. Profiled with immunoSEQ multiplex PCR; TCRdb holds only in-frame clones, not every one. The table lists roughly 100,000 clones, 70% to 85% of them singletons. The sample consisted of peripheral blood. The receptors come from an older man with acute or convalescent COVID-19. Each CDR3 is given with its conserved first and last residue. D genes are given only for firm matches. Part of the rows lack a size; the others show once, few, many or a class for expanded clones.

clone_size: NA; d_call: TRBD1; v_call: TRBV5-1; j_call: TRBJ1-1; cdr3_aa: CASSLAGTGTTEAFF; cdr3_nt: TGCGCCAGCAGCTTGGCCGGGACAGGGACCACTGAAGCTTTCTTT
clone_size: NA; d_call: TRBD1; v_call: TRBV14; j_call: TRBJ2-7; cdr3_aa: CASSPTGGSYEQYF; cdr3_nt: TGTGCCAGCAGCCCCACAGGGGGTTCCTACGAGCAGTACTTC
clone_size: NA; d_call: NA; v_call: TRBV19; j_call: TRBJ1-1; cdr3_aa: CASSILSGDTEAFF; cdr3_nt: TGTGCCAGTAGTATCCTCTCCGGGGACACTGAAGCTTTCTTT
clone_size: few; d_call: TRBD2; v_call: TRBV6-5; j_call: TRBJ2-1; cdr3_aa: CASSSGTSGGNEQFF; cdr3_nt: TGTGCCAGCAGTTCCGGGACTAGCGGGGGGAATGAGCAGTTCTTC
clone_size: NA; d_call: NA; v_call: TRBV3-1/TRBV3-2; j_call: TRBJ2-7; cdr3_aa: CASSLGHLPYEQYF; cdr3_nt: TGTGCCAGCAGCCTGGGACACCTCCCCTACGAGCAGTACTTC
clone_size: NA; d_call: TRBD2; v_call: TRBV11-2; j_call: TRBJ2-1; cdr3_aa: CASSFLAGGPYNEQFF; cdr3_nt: TGTGCCAGCAGCTTTCTAGCGGGGGGGCCCTACAATGAGCAGTTCTTC
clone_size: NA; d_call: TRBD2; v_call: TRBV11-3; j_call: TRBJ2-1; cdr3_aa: CASSTGLAGGPAEQFF; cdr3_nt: TGTGCCAGCAGCACCGGACTAGCGGGGGGGCCAGCTGAGCAGTTCTTC
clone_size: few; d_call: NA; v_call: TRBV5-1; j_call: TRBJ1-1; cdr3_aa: CASSYTGENTEAFF; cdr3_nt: TGCGCCAGCAGCTATACAGGCGAGAACACTGAAGCTTTCTTT
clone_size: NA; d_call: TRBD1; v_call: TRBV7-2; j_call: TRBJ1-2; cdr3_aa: CASSFGQGHGYTF; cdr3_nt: TGTGCCAGCAGTTTCGGACAGGGCCATGGCTACACCTTC
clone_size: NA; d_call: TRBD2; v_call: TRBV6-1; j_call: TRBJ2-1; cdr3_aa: CASSEWAGVGNEQFF; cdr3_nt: TGTGCCAGCAGTGAATGGGCGGGGGTAGGGAATGAGCAGTTCTTC